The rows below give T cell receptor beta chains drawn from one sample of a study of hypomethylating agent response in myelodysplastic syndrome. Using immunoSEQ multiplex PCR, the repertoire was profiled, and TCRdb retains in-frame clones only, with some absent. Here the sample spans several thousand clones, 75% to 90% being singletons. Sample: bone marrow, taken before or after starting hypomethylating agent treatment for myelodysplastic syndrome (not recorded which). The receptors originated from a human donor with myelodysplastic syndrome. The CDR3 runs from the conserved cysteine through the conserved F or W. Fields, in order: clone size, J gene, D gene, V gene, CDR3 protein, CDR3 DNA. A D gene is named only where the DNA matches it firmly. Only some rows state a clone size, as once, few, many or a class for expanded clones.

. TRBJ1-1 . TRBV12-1 CASSIGEGYQNTEAFF TGTGCCAGCAGCATTGGAGAGGGGTACCAGAACACTGAAGCTTTCTTT
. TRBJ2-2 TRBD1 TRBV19 CASTQQGRTGELFF TGTGCCAGTACTCAACAGGGGAGAACCGGGGAGCTGTTTTTT
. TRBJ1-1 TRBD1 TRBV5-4 CASSRTLGQDTEAFF TGTGCCAGCAGCAGGACACTTGGACAGGACACTGAAGCTTTCTTT
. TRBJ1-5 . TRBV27 CASRRLGDPRDQPQHF TGTGCCAGCAGAAGACTCGGGGACCCCAGGGATCAGCCCCAGCATTTT
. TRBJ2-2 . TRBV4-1 CASSPKDLASSGELFF TGCGCCAGCAGCCCGAAGGATTTGGCCTCCTCCGGGGAGCTGTTTTTT
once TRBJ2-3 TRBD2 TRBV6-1 CASSEGGSTDTQYF TGTGCCAGCAGTGAGGGGGGGTCCACAGATACGCAGTATTTT
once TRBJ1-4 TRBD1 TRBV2 CASSVSQGRYEKLFF TGTGCCAGCAGTGTATCACAGGGGAGATATGAAAAACTGTTTTTT
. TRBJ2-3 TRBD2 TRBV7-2 CASSVLARTSTDTQYF TGTGCCAGCAGCGTACTAGCGAGAACTAGCACAGATACGCAGTATTTT
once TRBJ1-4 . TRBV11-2 CASSQAAAGEKLFF TGTGCCAGCAGCCAGGCGGCTGCAGGTGAAAAACTGTTTTTT
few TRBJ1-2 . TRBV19 CASTREGEAYGYTF TGTGCCAGTACCCGTGAAGGGGAGGCCTATGGCTACACCTTC
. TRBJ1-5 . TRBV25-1 CASSESRGADNQPQHF TGTGCCAGCAGTGAATCCCGGGGGGCAGACAATCAGCCCCAGCATTTT
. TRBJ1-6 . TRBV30 CAWSVGPSRSPLHF TGTGCCTGGAGTGTAGGCCCTAGCCGTTCACCCCTCCACTTT
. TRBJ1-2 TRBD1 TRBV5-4 CASSLGQGEVYGYTF TGTGCCAGCAGCCTAGGACAGGGAGAAGTATATGGCTACACCTTC
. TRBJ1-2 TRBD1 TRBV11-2 CASSRPEDRVLNYGYTF TGTGCCAGCAGCCGACCCGAGGACAGGGTTCTTAACTATGGCTACACCTTC
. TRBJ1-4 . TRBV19 CASNPPGQEEKLFF TGTGCCAGTAATCCTCCGGGCCAAGAGGAAAAACTGTTTTTT